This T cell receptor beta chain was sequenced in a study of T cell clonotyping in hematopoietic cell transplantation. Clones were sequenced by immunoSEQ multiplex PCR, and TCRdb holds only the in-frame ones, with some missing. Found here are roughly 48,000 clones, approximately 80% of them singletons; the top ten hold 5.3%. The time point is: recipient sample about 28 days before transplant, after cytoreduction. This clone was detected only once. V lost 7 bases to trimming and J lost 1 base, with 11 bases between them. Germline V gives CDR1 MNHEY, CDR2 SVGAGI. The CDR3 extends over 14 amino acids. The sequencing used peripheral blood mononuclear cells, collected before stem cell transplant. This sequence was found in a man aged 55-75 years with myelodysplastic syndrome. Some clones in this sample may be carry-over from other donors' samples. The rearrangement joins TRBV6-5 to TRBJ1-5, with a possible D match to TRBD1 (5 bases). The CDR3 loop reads CASTPGGSNQPQHF. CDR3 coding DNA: TGTGCCAGCACCCCGGGGGGGAGCAATCAGCCCCAGCATTTT.